These T cell receptor beta chains were read from a single sample in a study of lymphopenia after photon versus proton radiotherapy. Only in-frame clones appear in the TCRdb table, and some are missing; sequencing was by immunoSEQ multiplex PCR. The sample contains approximately 53,000 clones, 92% of which appear only once. The sequencing used peripheral blood, collected from a patient treated with photon-based radiotherapy. These receptors came from a middle-aged woman with cholangiocarcinoma. Each CDR3 is given with its conserved first and last residue.

v_gene	j_gene	CDR3aa
TRBV4-1	TRBJ1-5	CASSPRAEDLVQPQHF
TRBV18	TRBJ2-1	CASSPRGTSGDYNEQFF
TRBV4-1	TRBJ2-2	CASSQEGRVPGELFF
TRBV18	TRBJ1-1	CASSPNRDRLKNTEAFF
TRBV5-1	TRBJ1-3	CASSLAEQRTGNTIYF
TRBV4-3	TRBJ1-2	CASSQDQGEWDYTF
TRBV5-1	TRBJ1-6	CASSLGQQGSYNSPLHF
TRBV10-2	TRBJ2-3	CASSETADTQYF
TRBV2	TRBJ1-1	CASRDQNTEAFF
TRBV6-5	TRBJ1-1	CASSRNGGNTEAFF
TRBV27	TRBJ1-2	CASSLLRDRAFYGYTF
TRBV4-3	TRBJ2-2	CASSQDRSTGELFF
TRBV5-1	TRBJ1-1	CASSLDGGGTEAFF
TRBV18	TRBJ2-7	CASSPGGTGSYYEQYF
TRBV6-1	TRBJ1-3	CASSEAVAYSGNTIYF